This T cell receptor (beta chain) came from a study of cytomegalovirus exposure and HLA in healthy donors. In the PCR, 60 Vbeta and 13 Jbeta primers were used. Profiled with immunoSEQ multiplex PCR; TCRdb holds only in-frame clones, not every one. The sample records around 180,000 clones, 65% to 80% being singletons. CDR1 and CDR2 (germline): LGHNA, YSLEER. The CDR3 spans 18 residues. Trimming removed 1 base at V and 4 bases at J, with 19 bases between. This chain uses TRBV4-3 with TRBJ2-2; tentative D call: TRBD2 (7 bases). The source material was PBMCs. The clonotype comes from a woman aged 40-49 years in good health and CMV-seronegative. The CDR3 reads CASSQVVGGAGGTGELFF. In nucleotides, the CDR3 is TGCGCCAGCAGCCAAGTCGTGGGGGGGGCCGGGGGCACCGGGGAGCTGTTTTTT.